This TCR beta chain came from a study of cytomegalovirus exposure and HLA in healthy donors (dated by TCRdb to 2017 to 2019). Concerning the study at large: An earlier analysis of several hundred of the donors reported roughly 270 Gb of sequence data and around 120 million unique TCR beta sequences from 150 million to 200 million T cells. An early release covering roughly 640 HLA-typed donors comprised roughly 300 gigabases of sequencing data and around 85 million unique TCR sequences. Of the 300 to 500 genotyped donors, approximately 80% were placed in the genetic ancestry cluster associated with self-reported Caucasian donors. The study aimed to test whether cataloging public T cell receptors could reveal signatures of past pathogen exposure. The study profiled the T cell repertoires of hundreds of subjects by immunosequencing and related them to cytomegalovirus serostatus. A separate validation cohort of approximately 130 different subjects was used in addition to the 666-subject first cohort. To predict cytomegalovirus infection status, the study brought together high-throughput TCR immunosequencing, statistical association of individual TCRs with disease status, and machine learning. In a later analysis, previously published TCR beta repertoires from some 640 donors were re-analyzed and high-resolution HLA genotyping was added so that TCR occurrence patterns could be studied. Rather than using new phenotypic data, the later analysis identified candidate immune exposures from TCR beta sequences and from how often those sequences occurred across donors. An earlier analysis of 587 of the donors used high-throughput TCR beta sequencing to judge whether each TCR beta V gene segment behaved as functional or pseudogenic. Donor age, sex, ethnicity and CMV serostatus were collected together with the repertoire data. Genome-wide SNP genotypes for about 65% of the 666 donors were used in a later genetic analysis, which treated that subset as a discovery cohort. All discovery cohort repertoires had been generated using a single sequencing platform. Both class I and class II loci were covered by HLA typing, at four-digit resolution. The number of donors typed differed by locus, with roughly 620-640 for A, B, C, DRB1 and DQB1, roughly 550 for DQA1, under 610 for DPA1, and some 440 for DPB1. Several DR-DQ haplotypes were handled as single units for association and clustering, since linkage in the cohort was strong. Among around 400 genotyped donors of the cohort, an average of around 240,000 unique TCR beta nucleotide sequences was sequenced per donor, of which 15% to 20% were non-productive. Findings and caveats that apply to the study as a whole: According to a later genetic analysis, donors in an Asian-associated ancestry cluster had fewer N-insertions in productive TCRs than the approximately 710-donor mean. A later analysis found that most CMV-associated TCR beta chains appeared HLA-restricted, with HLA associations seemingly driven largely by CMV exposure. Broadly in line with IMGT annotations, most TCR beta V segments showed up in productive rearrangements about 87% or about 30% of the time in an earlier analysis of 587 of the donors. Presence/absence analyses assumed roughly uniform sequencing depth across donors, an assumption that may not hold. A cluster of highly shared sequence variants was judged likely to be a technical artifact of the sequencing pipeline. The earlier analysis of 587 of the donors excluded some 15 rarely observed V segments, including chromosome 9 orphons, because counts were too low. Some IMGT-functional V segments, including TRBV6-2 and TRBV6-3, could not be distinguished by the 87-base-pair reads and were therefore excluded. A further reported finding was that TCR beta sequences accurately predicted the HLA-A and HLA-B alleles for most subjects in the first cohort. The authors suggested that the approach could potentially be extended to other disease states and immunological phenotypes. Immune exposure information for the cohort was limited to CMV serostatus. Across donors, most TCR sequences were observed very rarely, whereas some public TCRs were present in many individuals. Compared with equally common non-associated chains, HLA-associated TCR beta chains in a later analysis were more clonally expanded and had lower generation probabilities. A later analysis associated about 17,000 TCR beta sequences with specific HLA alleles at a false discovery rate of 0.05. An association between a missense DCLRE1C variant and V-gene and J-gene trimming of TCR beta chains was found in a later genetic analysis and replicated in an independent cohort. Assigning TCR associations to individual alleles was difficult when HLA alleles, especially DR and DQ, strongly co-occurred. In the study, 150 to 200 TCR beta chains were listed as associated with cytomegalovirus. In this cohort, only TCR beta chains were sequenced, and detectable features were limited by the absence of alpha or paired-chain data. A few of the identified cytomegalovirus-associated TCR beta chains were confirmed in vitro to be specific for cytomegalovirus antigens. Because HLA typing was missing for some donors at each locus, association tests included only the typed subset. Correlated functional status among segregating V segments might reflect linkage disequilibrium, but an unknown experimental factor could not be ruled out. In both the original and validation cohorts, the classifier was reported to diagnose cytomegalovirus status with high specificity and sensitivity. A later analysis reported that several top co-occurrence clusters appeared linked to parvovirus B19, influenza, CMV and Epstein-Barr virus. In a later analysis, TCR association rates were found to vary across HLA loci, with the most associated TCRs seen for DRB1 alleles and the fewest for HLA-C alleles.

Libraries were prepared through the immunoSEQ multiplex PCR assay. For the multiplex PCR, a mixture combining 60 forward primers for TCR Vbeta segments and 13 reverse primers for TCR Jbeta segments was used. A multiplex PCR assay on genomic DNA amplified the CDR3 region of rearranged TCR beta genes. Amplified TCR beta libraries were sequenced as 87-base-pair reads on the Illumina HiSeq System. Concerning the study's data processing: In a later analysis, some 80 million unique TCR beta chains were counted across the approximately 670 repertoires, and roughly 11 million of these chains were shared by at least two donors. A nearest-neighbor algorithm error-corrected the raw reads and collapsed the reads into unique sequences, merging closely related sequences to remove PCR and sequencing errors. CDR3 sequences were aligned to IMGT reference sequences to assign V, D and J gene segments. For a sequence to be retained, a match of at least six nucleotides was required to both a V gene segment and a J gene segment. Rearrangements were called productive when the CDR3 lacked stop codons and stayed in frame with V and J; all others were non-productive. Following IMGT convention, CDR3 was defined as the stretch from the second conserved V-encoded cysteine to the conserved J-encoded phenylalanine. Sequences without an unambiguous match to a single V gene segment were excluded from the earlier analysis of almost 600 of the donors. An earlier analysis of a few hundred of the donors called V segments functional above 56.7% productive rearrangements and segregating when the between-donor standard deviation exceeded 5%. A statistical classification framework was built to diagnose cytomegalovirus status from the catalog of TCR beta chain sequences. In a later analysis, TCR nucleotide sequences were compared against IMGT/GENE-DB human TR gene sequences so that V and J genes could be assigned. In a later analysis, CDR3 sequences and most-parsimonious VDJ recombination scenarios were assigned using the TCRdist pipeline. In a later analysis, every TCR beta chain was defined by the combination of its CDR3 amino acid sequence and its V-gene family, and reads without a unique V-gene family were dropped. A later analysis removed 600 or so highly shared, low-generation-probability nucleotide sequences to deal with suspected cross-contamination and a sequencing artifact. For each public chain, a later analysis derived a clonal expansion index from normalized ranks of inferred template counts within each repertoire. A later analysis computed generation probabilities with a VDJ recombination model fitted to out-of-frame rearrangements, and checked the results against IGoR. In a later analysis, hypergeometric tests were used to score TCR-TCR, TCR-HLA and TCR-CMV co-occurrence, with a repertoire-size bias correction applied to TCR pairs. To estimate false discovery rates, a later analysis permuted the HLA or CMV assignments 20 times. In a later analysis, co-occurring TCRs were grouped with DBSCAN, and TCRdist sequence similarity was added when clustering was performed within HLA-allele-positive subsets. Co-occurrence clustering excluded repertoires with fewer than 30,000 or more than 120,000 public chains, plus five with anomalous nucleotide sharing. TCRdb took over this immuneACCESS table, retaining in-frame rearrangements with V and J assigned. Such tables are incomplete; in checked studies, under half of the missing clones stem from an unresolved V gene, and the remainder is unexplained. D and trimming come from the DNA, and the V and J calls and clone size come from that table. In all, the sample holds roughly 190,000 clones, and approximately 59% of those were seen once. Under 3% of the sample is held by the ten biggest clonotypes.

The cohort consisted of 600 to 750 healthy bone marrow donors. Cohort members were all nominally healthy when sampled, although unrecorded immune exposures were likely present. The donor was CMV seronegative and belonged to the group of 352 seronegative cohort members. A peripheral blood sample was collected from each donor, and TCR beta sequencing was performed on peripheral blood mononuclear cells. The Qiagen DNeasy Blood Extraction Kit was used to extract genomic DNA from the blood cell samples. Comments on this clone: Its antigen has not been determined. Per-base quality was not reported, and no clone a single base away is much larger than it.

The CDR3 covers 15 residues, taking in both the cysteine and the phenylalanine. The read is trimmed to its CDR3 DNA, 45 bases read in frame from base 1. The germline ends are 11 bases apart after V is trimmed by 4 bases and J by 1 base. CDR1 and CDR2, per the germline V gene (reference sequence), are LNHDA and SQIVND. The sequence was obtained from a man aged 40-55 years in good health and CMV-seronegative. The sequenced material came from PBMCs. In this chain, TRBV19 is recombined with TRBJ2-1, with no D gene named confidently. The sequence in DNA is TGTGCCAGTAGTAACCTACGGGTATCCTACAATGAGCAGTTCTTC. Translation gives CASSNLRVSYNEQFF.